The 21 T cell receptor beta chains below come from one sample, sequenced in a study of PD-L1 blockade in urothelial cancer. As to time point: peripheral blood 6 weeks after treatment start. Assay used: immunoSEQ multiplex PCR; TCRdb lists only in-frame clones, some missing. The sample includes 48,000 or so clones, 80% to 90% seen only once; the top ten take about 10%. The sequenced sample was PBMCs, obtained around atezolizumab (anti-PD-L1) treatment. The receptors come from a man between 65 and 85 years old with urothelial cancer.

V is TRBV2 and J is TRBJ2-3, with 8 bases fitting TRBD1. The CDR3 is made up of 14 amino acids. The V segment lost 6 bases and the J segment 1 base; nucleotides outside the gene matches: 3. CDR1 SNHLY and CDR2 FYNNEI come from the germline V gene. CDR3 nucleotide sequence: TGTGCCAGCAGACCGACAGGGGGCACAGATACGCAGTATTTT. It yields the protein CASRPTGGTDTQYF.

The J gene is TRBJ2-7, the V gene TRBV5-6, with D uncertain. Germline CDR1 SGHDT, CDR2 YYEEEE. This CDR3 contains 13 residues. V lost 2 bases to trimming and J lost 1 base, with 7 bases between them. The CDR3 coding sequence is TGTGCCAGCAGCTTCCCAGGTTCCTACGAGCAGTACTTC. Its protein is CASSFPGSYEQYF.

This clone was observed a single time. The V gene is TRBV2, the J gene TRBJ2-6, with 7 bases fitting TRBD1. The CDR3 loop spans 16 amino acids. The germline gives CDR1 SNHLY, CDR2 FYNNEI. V was pared by 4 bases and J by 0 bases, with 3 bases of the junction left unmatched. This CDR3 is CASSATGISGANVLTF. The CDR3 nucleotides read TGTGCCAGCAGTGCGACAGGGATCTCTGGGGCCAACGTCCTGACTTTC.

V and J are TRBV10-1 and TRBJ2-2, with 8 bases aligning to TRBD2. The length of the CDR3 is 15 residues. The V gene end was trimmed by 0 bases and the J gene end by 5 bases; junction bases not matched to a gene: 2. Germline V CDR1 and CDR2: WNHNN, SYGVQD (reference sequence). The CDR3 loop is CASSESGLVTGELFF. CDR3 bases: TGCGCCAGCAGTGAGTCGGGACTAGTTACCGGGGAGCTGTTTTTT.

This clone was seen just once. In nucleotides, the CDR3 is TGCGCCAGCAGCTTGGGGACTAGCGGGAGTGGCGAGCAGTACTTC. This sequence encodes CASSLGTSGSGEQYF. The gene calls are TRBV5-1 and TRBJ2-7; TRBD2 matches at 13 bases. J gave up 6 bases and V 0 bases, and 3 bases lay outside the gene matches. Per germline, CDR1 SGHRS and CDR2 YFSETQ. This CDR3 comprises 15 residues.

This clone appeared a few times. The chain uses TRBV29-1 and TRBJ2-1, with 7 bases identical to TRBD1. The CDR3 sequence is 14 residues long. The trim removed 3 bases at V and 1 base at J, leaving 3 bases unmatched. Germline V lookup: CDR1 SQVTM, CDR2 ANQGSEA. CDR3 protein: CSVDSDRSYNEQFF. CDR3 in DNA: TGCAGCGTTGACTCGGACAGGTCCTACAATGAGCAGTTCTTC.

This chain uses TRBV13 with TRBJ1-2; TRBD1 matches at 11 bases. CDR1 is PRHDT and CDR2 is FYEKMQ in the germline V gene (reference sequence). This CDR3 has 17 residues. V trimming: 5 bases; J trimming: 8 bases; junction bases outside the gene matches: 16. CDR3 residues: CASSPGQGAHYVEGYTF. The CDR3 coding sequence is TGTGCCAGCAGCCCTGGACAGGGGGCTCATTATGTGGAGGGCTACACCTTC.

To note about this clone: Additional DNA sequences in this sample encode the identical CDR3. The chain is built from TRBV5-1 and TRBJ2-1; D is perhaps TRBD2 (5 bases). CDR1 is SGHRS and CDR2 is YFSETQ in the germline V gene. The CDR3 covers 12 residues. V lost 0 bases and J 8 bases, leaving 6 bases between the germline ends. This CDR3 reads CASSLAGDEQFF. In nucleotides, the CDR3 is TGCGCCAGCAGCTTGGCCGGGGATGAGCAGTTCTTC.

J is TRBJ2-7 and V is TRBV30; 10 positions match TRBD2. CDR1 and CDR2 from the germline V gene are GTSNPN and SVGIG (reference sequence). Trimming cost V 3 bases and J 4 bases; bases outside gene matches: 9. This CDR3 comprises 15 residues. CDR3 bases: TGTGCCTGGAGCCTAGCGGGAGAGTCGACTTACGAGCAGTACTTC. Translation gives CAWSLAGESTYEQYF.

This chain joins TRBV5-1 and TRBJ2-7; 7 nucleotides match TRBD1. Germline values: CDR1 SGHRS, CDR2 YFSETQ. This CDR3 has 15 amino acids. The trim removed 0 bases at V and 3 bases at J, leaving 6 bases unmatched. CDR3 sequence (DNA): TGCGCCAGCAGCTTGGGGCAGGGGGTGATCTACGAGCAGTACTTC. Its protein product is CASSLGQGVIYEQYF.

The chain is built from TRBV4-1 and TRBJ1-5; weak D call: TRBD1 (6 bases). Germline V gene lookup returns CDR1 MGHRA and CDR2 YSYEKL. The CDR3 loop spans 18 amino acids. V lost 0 bases to trimming and J lost 2 bases, with 17 bases between them. CDR3 DNA sequence: TGCGCCAGCAGCCAAGAAGTCCCACAGGGATCACGCAATCAGCCCCAGCATTTT. Translated, it gives CASSQEVPQGSRNQPQHF.

The sample holds one count of this clone. The rearrangement joins TRBV6-1 to TRBJ1-2; D uncertain. This CDR3 is built from 13 residues. V lost 3 bases, J lost 4 bases, and 9 bases lay in between. In germline, CDR1 is MNHNS, CDR2 SASEGT. The CDR3 nucleotides read TGTGCCAGCAGTGACAGTTTGGTCTATGGCTACACCTTC. Translated: CASSDSLVYGYTF.

This chain links TRBV2 with TRBJ1-1; TRBD1 matches 7 bases. The germline V gene has CDR1 SNHLY and CDR2 FYNNEI. With V trimmed by 6 bases and J by 0 bases, 7 bases remained unmatched. CDR3 length: 15 residues. CDR3 amino acids: CASRRDSLMNTEAFF. The CDR3 DNA is TGTGCCAGCAGGAGGGACAGCCTCATGAACACTGAAGCTTTCTTT.

The V call is TRBV29-1, the J call TRBJ1-2, with 8 nucleotides matching TRBD1. CDR1 is SQVTM and CDR2 is ANQGSEA in the germline V gene. J gave up 6 bases and V 2 bases, and 11 bases lay outside the gene matches. The CDR3 consists of 15 residues. The CDR3 sequence: CSVESLGQGENGYTF. CDR3 coding DNA: TGCAGCGTTGAATCCTTAGGACAGGGTGAGAATGGCTACACCTTC.

V is TRBV6-6 and J is TRBJ2-7; TRBD1 might be the D (6 bases). Trimming took 0 bases from V and 3 from J, leaving 15 bases between them. CDR1 MNHNY and CDR2 SVGAGI come from the germline V gene (reference sequence). The CDR3 is 16 amino acids. DNA for the CDR3: TGTGCCAGCAGTTACTCTGGGACACTCCCTTACTACGAGCAGTACTTC. Translated, it gives CASSYSGTLPYYEQYF.

The rearrangement joins TRBV7-8 to TRBJ2-6; 10 bases match TRBD2. The CDR3 totals 18 residues. Unmatched junction bases numbered 11, after V lost 5 bases and J lost 4 bases. The V gene's germline CDR1 is SGHVS and CDR2 FQNEAQ. The CDR3 DNA reads as TGTGCCAGCAGCCCCCCGCCTAGCGGGAGAGACGGGGCCAACGTCCTGACTTTC. Residues: CASSPPPSGRDGANVLTF. The full variable domain, its missing parts supplied by reference TRBV7-8 and TRBJ2-6, is GAGVSQSPRYKVAKRGQDVALRCDPISGHVSLFWYQQALGQGPEFLTYFQNEAQLDKSGLPSDRFFAERPEGSVSTLKIQRTQQEDSAVYLCASSPPPSGRDGANVLTFGAGSRLTVL.

V gene TRBV5-1 combines with J gene TRBJ1-5; D is ambiguous. Germline assignment: CDR1 SGHRS and CDR2 YFSETQ. The CDR3 totals 16 residues. The V and J ends lost 3 bases and 0 bases respectively, with 13 bases between them. CDR3 loop: CASSSPQDFSNQPQHF. In DNA, the CDR3 is TGCGCCAGCAGCTCGCCGCAGGATTTTAGCAATCAGCCCCAGCATTTT.

This rearrangement joins TRBV2 to TRBJ2-3, with D perhaps TRBD2 (5 bases). V lost 10 bases to trimming and J lost 4 bases, with 21 bases between them. The CDR3 contains 15 residues. Looked up from germline, CDR1 is SNHLY and CDR2 is FYNNEI. The CDR3 nucleotides read TGTGCCACCTCCGTAGACTTAGCGAGCCCAGATACGCAGTATTTT. This sequence encodes CATSVDLASPDTQYF.

The rearrangement joins TRBV28 to TRBJ1-2, with 7 bases lining up with TRBD1. The CDR3 sequence is 14 residues long. J was trimmed by 3 bases and V by 2 bases; bases with no gene match: 3. Germline values: CDR1 MDHEN, CDR2 SYDVKM. The CDR3 reads CASSLRRGDYGYTF. CDR3 bases: TGTGCCAGCAGTTTACGCAGGGGGGACTATGGCTACACCTTC.

V usage is TRBV5-1 and J usage is TRBJ1-2, with D possibly being TRBD1 (6 bases). Trimming left V 4 bases short and J 5 bases short, with 9 bases between. CDR3 length equals 12 residues. CDR1 is SGHRS and CDR2 is YFSETQ in the germline V gene. In DNA, the CDR3 is TGCGCCAGCAGCCTACAGGGTTATGGCTACACCTTC. Residues: CASSLQGYGYTF.

This sequence joins TRBV29-1 and TRBJ2-7, with 9 bases fitting TRBD1. Trimming took 6 bases from V and 0 from J; bases not matched to a gene: 3. There are 13 residues in the CDR3. Germline V CDR1 and CDR2: SQVTM, ANQGSEA. CDR3 in amino acids: CSVRDRDSYEQYF. CDR3 nucleotide sequence: TGCAGCGTCCGGGACAGGGACTCCTACGAGCAGTACTTC.